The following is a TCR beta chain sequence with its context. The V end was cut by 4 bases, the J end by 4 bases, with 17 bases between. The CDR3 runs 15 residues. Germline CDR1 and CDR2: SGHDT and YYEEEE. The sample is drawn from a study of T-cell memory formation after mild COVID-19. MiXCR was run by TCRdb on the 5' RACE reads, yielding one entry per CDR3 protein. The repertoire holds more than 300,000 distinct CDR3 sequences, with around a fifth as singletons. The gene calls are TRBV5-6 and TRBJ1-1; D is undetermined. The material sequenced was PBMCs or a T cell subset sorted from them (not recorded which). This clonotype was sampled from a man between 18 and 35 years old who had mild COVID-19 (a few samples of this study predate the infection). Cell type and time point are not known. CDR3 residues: CASSPLTQWGTEAFF. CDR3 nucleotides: TGTGCCAGCAGCCCGCTCACCCAATGGGGCACTGAAGCTTTCTTT. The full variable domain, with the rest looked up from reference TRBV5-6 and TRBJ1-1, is DAGVTQSPTHLIKTRGQQVTLRCSPKSGHDTVSWYQQALGQGPQFIFQYYEEEERQRGNFPDRFSGHQFPNYSSELNVNALLLGDSALYLCASSPLTQWGTEAFFGQGTRLTVV.